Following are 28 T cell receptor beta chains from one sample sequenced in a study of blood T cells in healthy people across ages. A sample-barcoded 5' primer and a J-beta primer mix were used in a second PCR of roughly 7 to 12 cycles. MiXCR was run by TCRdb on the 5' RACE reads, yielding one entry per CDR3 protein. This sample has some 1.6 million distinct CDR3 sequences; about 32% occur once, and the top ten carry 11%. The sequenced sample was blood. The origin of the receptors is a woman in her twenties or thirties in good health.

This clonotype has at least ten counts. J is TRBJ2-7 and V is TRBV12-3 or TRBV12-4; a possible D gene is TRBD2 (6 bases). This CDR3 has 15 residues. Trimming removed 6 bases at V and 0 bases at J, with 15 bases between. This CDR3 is CASRPGTESSYEQYF. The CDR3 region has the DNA TGTGCCAGCAGACCCGGGACTGAAAGCTCCTACGAGCAGTACTTC.

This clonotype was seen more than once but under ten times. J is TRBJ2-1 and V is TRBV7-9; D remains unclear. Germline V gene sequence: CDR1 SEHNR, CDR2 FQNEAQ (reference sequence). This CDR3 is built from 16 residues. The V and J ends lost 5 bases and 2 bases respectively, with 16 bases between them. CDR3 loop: CASSPSRNVAYNEQFF. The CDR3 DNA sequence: TGTGCCAGCAGCCCCAGCCGAAACGTAGCCTACAATGAGCAGTTCTTC.

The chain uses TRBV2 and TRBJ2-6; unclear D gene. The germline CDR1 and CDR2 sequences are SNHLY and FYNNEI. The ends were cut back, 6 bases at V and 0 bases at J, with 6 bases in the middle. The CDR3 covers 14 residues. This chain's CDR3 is CASRFTSGANVLTF. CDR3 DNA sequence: TGTGCCAGCAGGTTCACCTCTGGGGCCAACGTCCTGACTTTC.

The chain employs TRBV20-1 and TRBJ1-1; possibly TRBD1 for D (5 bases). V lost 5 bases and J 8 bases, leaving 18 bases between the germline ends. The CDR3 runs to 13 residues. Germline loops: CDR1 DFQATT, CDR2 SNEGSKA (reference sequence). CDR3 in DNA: TGCAGTGCTCCCACCGGGGCAGCGGAGGAAGCTTTCTTT. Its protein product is CSAPTGAAEEAFF.

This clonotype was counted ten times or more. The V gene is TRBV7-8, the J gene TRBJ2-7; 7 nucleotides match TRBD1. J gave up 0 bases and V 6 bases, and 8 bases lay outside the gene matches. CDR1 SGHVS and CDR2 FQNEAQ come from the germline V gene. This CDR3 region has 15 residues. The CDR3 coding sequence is TGTGCCAGCAGTCATACCCGGGACAGCTCCTACGAGCAGTACTTC. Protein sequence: CASSHTRDSSYEQYF.

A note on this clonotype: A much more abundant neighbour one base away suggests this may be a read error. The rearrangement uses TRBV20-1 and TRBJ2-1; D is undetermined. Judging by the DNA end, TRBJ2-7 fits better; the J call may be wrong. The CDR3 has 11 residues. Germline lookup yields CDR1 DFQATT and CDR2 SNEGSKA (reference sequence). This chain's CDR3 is CSAPTRNEQYF. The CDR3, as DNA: TGCAGTGCACCTACCAGGAATGAGCAGTACTTC.

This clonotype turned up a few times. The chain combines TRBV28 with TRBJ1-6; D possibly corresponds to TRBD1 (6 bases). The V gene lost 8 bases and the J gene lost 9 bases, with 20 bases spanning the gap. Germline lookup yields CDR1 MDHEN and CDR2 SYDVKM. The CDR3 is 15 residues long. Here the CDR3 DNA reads TGTGCCAGCGGACTAGACGGACAGACGGGTTCACCCCTCCACTTT. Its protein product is CASGLDGQTGSPLHF.

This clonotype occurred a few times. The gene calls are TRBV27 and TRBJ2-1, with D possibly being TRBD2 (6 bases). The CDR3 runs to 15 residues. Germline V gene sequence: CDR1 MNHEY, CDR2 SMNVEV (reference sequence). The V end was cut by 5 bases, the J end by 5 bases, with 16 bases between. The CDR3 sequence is CASSPRFRGDNEQFF. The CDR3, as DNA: TGTGCCAGCAGTCCCCGTTTTCGCGGGGACAATGAGCAGTTCTTC.

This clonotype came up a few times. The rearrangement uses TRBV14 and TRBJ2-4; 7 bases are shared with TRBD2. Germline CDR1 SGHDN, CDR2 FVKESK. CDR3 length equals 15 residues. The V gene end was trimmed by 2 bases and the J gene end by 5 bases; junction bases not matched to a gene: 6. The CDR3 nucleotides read TGTGCCAGCAGCCAAAACTGGGAGGGCGAAAACATTCAGTACTTC. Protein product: CASSQNWEGENIQYF.

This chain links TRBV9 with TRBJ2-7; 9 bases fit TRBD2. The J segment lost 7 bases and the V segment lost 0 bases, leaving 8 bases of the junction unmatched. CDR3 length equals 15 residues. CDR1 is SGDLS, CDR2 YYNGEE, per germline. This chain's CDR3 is CASSVGLAGNNEQYF. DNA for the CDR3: TGTGCCAGCAGCGTAGGCCTAGCGGGGAACAATGAGCAGTACTTC. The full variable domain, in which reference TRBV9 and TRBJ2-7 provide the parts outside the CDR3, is DSGVTQTPKHLITATGQRVTLRCSPRSGDLSVYWYQQSLDQGLQFLIQYYNGEERAKGNILERFSAQQFPDLHSELNLSSLELGDSALYFCASSVGLAGNNEQYFGPGTRLTVT.

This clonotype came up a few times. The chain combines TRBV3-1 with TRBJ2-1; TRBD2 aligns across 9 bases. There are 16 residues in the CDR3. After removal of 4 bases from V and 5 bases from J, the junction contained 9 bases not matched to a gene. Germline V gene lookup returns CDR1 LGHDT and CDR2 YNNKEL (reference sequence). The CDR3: CASSPLSGRFHNEQFF. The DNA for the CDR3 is TGTGCCAGCAGCCCCCTGAGCGGGAGGTTCCACAATGAGCAGTTCTTC.

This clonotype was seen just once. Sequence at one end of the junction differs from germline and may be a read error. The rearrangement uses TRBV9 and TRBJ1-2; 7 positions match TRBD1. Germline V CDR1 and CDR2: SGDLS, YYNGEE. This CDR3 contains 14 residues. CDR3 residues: CVSSAGQANYGYTF. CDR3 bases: TGTGTCAGCAGCGCCGGACAGGCTAACTATGGCTACACCTTC.

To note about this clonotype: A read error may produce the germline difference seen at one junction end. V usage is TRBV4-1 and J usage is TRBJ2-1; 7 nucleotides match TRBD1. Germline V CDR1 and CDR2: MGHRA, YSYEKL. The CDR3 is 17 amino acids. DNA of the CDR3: TGCGCCAACAGCCAATGGTCGAGGGGGCCTTCTCTCTATGAGCAGTTCTTC. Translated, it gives CANSQWSRGPSLYEQFF.

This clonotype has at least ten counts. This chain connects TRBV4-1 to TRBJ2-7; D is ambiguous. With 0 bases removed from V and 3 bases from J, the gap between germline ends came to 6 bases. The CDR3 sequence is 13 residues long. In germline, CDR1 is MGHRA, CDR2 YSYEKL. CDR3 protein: CASSQEADYEQYF. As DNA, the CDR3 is TGCGCCAGCAGCCAAGAGGCAGACTACGAGCAGTACTTC.

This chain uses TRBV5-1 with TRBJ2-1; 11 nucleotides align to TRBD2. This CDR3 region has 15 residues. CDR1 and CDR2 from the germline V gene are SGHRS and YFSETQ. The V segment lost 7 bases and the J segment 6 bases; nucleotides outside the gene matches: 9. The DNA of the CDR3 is TGCGCCAGCGGCTACTCCGGGACTAGCGGCAATGAGCAGTTCTTC. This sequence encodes CASGYSGTSGNEQFF.

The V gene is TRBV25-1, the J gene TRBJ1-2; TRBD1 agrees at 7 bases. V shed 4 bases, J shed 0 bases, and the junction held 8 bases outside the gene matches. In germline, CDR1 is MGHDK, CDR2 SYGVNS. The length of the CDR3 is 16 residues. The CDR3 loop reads CASSGDRGATNYGYTF. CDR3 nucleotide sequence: TGTGCCAGCAGTGGGGACAGAGGAGCGACTAACTATGGCTACACCTTC.

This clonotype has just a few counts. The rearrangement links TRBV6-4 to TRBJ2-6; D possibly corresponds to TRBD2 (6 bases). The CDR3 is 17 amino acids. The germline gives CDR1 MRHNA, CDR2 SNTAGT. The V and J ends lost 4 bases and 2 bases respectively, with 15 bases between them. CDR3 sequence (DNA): TGTGCCAGCAGTGCGGAGGGGTTAGTAGCTGGGGCCAACGTCCTGACTTTC. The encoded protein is CASSAEGLVAGANVLTF.

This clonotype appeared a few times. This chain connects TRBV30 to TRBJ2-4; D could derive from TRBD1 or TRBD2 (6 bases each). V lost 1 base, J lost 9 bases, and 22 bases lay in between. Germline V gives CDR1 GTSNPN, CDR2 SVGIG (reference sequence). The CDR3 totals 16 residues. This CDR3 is CAWSGRIAAQGGIQYF. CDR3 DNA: TGTGCCTGGAGTGGAAGGATAGCGGCCCAAGGGGGCATTCAGTACTTC.

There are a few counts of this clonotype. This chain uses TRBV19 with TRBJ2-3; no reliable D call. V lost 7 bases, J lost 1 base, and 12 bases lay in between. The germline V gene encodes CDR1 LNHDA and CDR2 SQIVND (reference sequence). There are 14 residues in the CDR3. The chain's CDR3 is CASTLRRGTDTQYF. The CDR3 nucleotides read TGTGCCAGTACTTTACGCCGGGGCACAGATACGCAGTATTTT. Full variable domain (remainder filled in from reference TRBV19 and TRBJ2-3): DGGITQSPKYLFRKEGQNVTLSCEQNLNHDAMYWYRQDPGQGLRLIYYSQIVNDFQKGDIAEGYSVSREKKESFPLTVTSAQKNPTAFYLCASTLRRGTDTQYFGPGTRLTVL.

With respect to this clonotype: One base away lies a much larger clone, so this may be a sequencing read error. The CDR3 reads CASSLVHTEAFF. CDR3 bases: TGCGCCAGCAGCTTGGTGCACACTGAAGCTTTCTTT. V usage is TRBV5-1 and J usage is TRBJ1-1; D remains unclear. This CDR3 region has 12 residues. Germline CDR1 and CDR2: SGHRS and YFSETQ. Trimming took off 0 bases at V and 3 bases at J, with 3 bases between the two ends.

This CDR3 reads CATSRVKASNQPQHF. DNA of the CDR3: TGTGCCACCAGCAGAGTTAAGGCCTCCAATCAGCCCCAGCATTTT. The gene calls are TRBV15 and TRBJ1-5, with D unclear. V was cut by 1 base and J by 3 bases, with 10 bases left in between. Germline values: CDR1 LNHNV, CDR2 YYDKDF (reference sequence). CDR3 length: 15 residues. The full variable domain, rest sourced from reference TRBV15 and TRBJ1-5, is DAMVIQNPRYQVTQFGKPVTLSCSQTLNHNVMYWYQQKSSQAPKLLFHYYDKDFNNEADTPDNFQSRRPNTSFCFLDIRSPGLGDTAMYLCATSRVKASNQPQHFGDGTRLSIL.

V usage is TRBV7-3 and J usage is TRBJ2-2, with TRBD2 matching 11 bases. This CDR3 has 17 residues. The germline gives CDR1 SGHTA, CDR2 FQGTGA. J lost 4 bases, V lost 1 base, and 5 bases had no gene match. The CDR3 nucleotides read TGTGCCAGCAGCTTAATAGCGGGGGGGCCTGTCACCGGGGAGCTGTTTTTT. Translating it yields CASSLIAGGPVTGELFF.

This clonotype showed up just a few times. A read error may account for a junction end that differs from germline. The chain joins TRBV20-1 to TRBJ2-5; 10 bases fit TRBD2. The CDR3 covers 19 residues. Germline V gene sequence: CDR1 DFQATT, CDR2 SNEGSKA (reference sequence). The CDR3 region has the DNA TGCAGTGCTAGACGTTGGGGCCTAGCGGGGGCCGCCTACCAGGAGACCCAGTACTTC. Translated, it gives CSARRWGLAGAAYQETQYF.

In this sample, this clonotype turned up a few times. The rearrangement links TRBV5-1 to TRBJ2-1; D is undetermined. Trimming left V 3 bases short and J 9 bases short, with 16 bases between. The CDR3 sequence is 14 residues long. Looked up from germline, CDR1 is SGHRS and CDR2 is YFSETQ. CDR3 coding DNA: TGCGCCAGCAGCTCCCCGGGCCTACGGAGTGAGCAGTTCTTC. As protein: CASSSPGLRSEQFF.

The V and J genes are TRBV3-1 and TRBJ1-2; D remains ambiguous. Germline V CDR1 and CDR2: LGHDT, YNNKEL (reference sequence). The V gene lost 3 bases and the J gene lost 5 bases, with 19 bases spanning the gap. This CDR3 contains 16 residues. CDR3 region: CASSQRAAREKYGYTF. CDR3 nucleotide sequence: TGTGCCAGCAGCCAGCGGGCCGCGAGGGAGAAATATGGCTACACCTTC.

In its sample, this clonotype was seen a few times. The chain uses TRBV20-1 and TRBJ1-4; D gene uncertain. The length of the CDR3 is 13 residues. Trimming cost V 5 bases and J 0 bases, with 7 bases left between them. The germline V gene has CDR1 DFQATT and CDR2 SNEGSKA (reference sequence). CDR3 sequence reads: CSAARPTNEKLFF. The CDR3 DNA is TGCAGTGCTGCCCGACCAACTAATGAAAAACTGTTTTTT.

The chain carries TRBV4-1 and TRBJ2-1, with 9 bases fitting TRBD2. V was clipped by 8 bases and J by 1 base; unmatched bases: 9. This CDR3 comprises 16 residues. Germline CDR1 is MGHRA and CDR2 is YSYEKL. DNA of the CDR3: TGCGCCAGCCCCGATGCGGCGGGGGGGTCCTACAATGAGCAGTTCTTC. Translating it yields CASPDAAGGSYNEQFF.

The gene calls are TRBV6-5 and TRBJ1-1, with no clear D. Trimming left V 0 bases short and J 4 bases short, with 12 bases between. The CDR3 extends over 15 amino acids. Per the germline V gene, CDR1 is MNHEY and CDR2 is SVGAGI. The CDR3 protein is CASSYSRRSSTEAFF. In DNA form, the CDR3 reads TGTGCCAGCAGTTACTCAAGGAGGAGTAGCACTGAAGCTTTCTTT.